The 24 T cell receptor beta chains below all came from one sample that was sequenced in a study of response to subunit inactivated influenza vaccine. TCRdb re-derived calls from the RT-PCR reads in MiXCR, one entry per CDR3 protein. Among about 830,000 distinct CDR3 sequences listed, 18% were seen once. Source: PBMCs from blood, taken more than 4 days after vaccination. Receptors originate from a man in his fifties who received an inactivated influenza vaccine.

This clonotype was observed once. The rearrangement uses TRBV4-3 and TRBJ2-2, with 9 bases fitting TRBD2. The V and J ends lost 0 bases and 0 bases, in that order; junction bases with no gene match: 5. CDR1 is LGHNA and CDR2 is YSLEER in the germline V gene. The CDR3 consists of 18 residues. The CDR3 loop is CASSQEVLAGTNTGELFF. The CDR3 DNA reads TGCGCCAGCAGCCAAGAGGTACTAGCGGGTACGAACACCGGGGAGCTGTTTTTT.

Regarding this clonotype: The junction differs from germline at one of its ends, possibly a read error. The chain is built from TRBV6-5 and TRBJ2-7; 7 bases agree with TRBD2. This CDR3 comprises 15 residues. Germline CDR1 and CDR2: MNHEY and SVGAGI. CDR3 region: CASTYSASGTYEQYF. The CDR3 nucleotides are TGTGCCAGCACTTACAGCGCTAGCGGAACCTACGAGCAGTACTTC.

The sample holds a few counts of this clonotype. The CDR3 nucleotides read TGTGCCATCAGTGAGACAGTAAGCACCGGGGAGCTGTTTTTT. Translation: CAISETVSTGELFF. J is TRBJ2-2 and V is TRBV10-3; no firm D call. The CDR3 runs 14 residues. V lost 2 bases, J lost 4 bases, and 8 bases lay in between. CDR1 and CDR2 from the germline V gene are ENHRY and SYGVKD.

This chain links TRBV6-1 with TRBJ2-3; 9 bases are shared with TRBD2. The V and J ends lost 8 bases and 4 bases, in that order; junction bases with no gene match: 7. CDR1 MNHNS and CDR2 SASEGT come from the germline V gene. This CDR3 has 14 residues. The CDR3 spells CASARGRGSDTQYF. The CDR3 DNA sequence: TGTGCCAGCGCCCGCGGGAGGGGGTCAGATACGCAGTATTTT.

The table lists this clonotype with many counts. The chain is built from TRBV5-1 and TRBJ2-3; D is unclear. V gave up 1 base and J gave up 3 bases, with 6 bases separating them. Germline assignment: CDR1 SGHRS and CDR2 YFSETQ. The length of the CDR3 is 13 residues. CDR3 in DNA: TGCGCCAGCAGCTTGTTCCTGACAGATACGCAGTATTTT. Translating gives CASSLFLTDTQYF.

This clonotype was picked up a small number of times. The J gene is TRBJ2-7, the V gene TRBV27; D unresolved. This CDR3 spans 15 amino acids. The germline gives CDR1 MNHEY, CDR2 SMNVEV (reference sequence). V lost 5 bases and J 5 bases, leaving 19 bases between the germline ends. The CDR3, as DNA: TGTGCCAGCAGTACGATGAAGCGCCCGATGGACGAGCAGTACTTC. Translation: CASSTMKRPMDEQYF.

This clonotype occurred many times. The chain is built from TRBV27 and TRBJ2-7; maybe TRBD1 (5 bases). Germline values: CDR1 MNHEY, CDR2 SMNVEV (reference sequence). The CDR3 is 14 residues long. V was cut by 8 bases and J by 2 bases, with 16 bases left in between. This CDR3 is CASSSWGLTYEQYF. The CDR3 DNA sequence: TGTGCCAGCTCCTCCTGGGGCCTTACCTACGAGCAGTACTTC.

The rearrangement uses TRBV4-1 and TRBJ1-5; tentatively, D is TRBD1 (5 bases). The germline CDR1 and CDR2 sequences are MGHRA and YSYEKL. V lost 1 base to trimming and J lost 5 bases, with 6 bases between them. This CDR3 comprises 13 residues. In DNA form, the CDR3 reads TGCGCCAGCAGCCAAGTAGGGGATCAGCCCCAGCATTTT. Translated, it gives CASSQVGDQPQHF.

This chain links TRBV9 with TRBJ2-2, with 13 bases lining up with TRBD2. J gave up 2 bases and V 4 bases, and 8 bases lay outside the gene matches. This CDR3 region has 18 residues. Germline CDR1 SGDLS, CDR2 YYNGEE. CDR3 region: CASSPWTSGSPNTGELFF. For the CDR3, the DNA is TGTGCCAGCAGCCCGTGGACTAGCGGGAGCCCTAACACCGGGGAGCTGTTTTTT.

The CDR3 DNA sequence: TGCGCCAGCAGCTTAGGGGCATCCGGGACTACCTACGAGCAGTACTTC. Amino acids: CASSLGASGTTYEQYF. V is TRBV5-1 and J is TRBJ2-7; 7 nucleotides match TRBD2. The CDR3 consists of 16 residues. The germline gives CDR1 SGHRS, CDR2 YFSETQ. Trimming removed 2 bases from V and 2 bases from J; junction bases left unmatched: 10.

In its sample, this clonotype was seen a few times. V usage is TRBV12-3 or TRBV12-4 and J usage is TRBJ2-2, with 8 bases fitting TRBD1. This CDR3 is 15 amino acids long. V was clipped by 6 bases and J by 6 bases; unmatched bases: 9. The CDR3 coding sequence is TGTGCCAGCAGCCCGGGACAGGAGGGGTCCGGGGAGCTGTTTTTT. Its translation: CASSPGQEGSGELFF.

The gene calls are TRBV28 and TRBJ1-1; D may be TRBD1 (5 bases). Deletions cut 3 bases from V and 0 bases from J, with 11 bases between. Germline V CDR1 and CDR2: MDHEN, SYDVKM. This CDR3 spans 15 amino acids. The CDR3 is CASSFSAGMNTEAFF. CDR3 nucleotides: TGTGCCAGCAGTTTTTCGGCAGGGATGAACACTGAAGCTTTCTTT.

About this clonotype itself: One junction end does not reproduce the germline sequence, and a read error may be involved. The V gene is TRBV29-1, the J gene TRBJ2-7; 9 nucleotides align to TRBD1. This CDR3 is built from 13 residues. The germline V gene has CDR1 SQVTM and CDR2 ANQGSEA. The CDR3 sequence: CSVRQGGSYDQYF. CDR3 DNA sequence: TGCAGCGTTAGACAGGGGGGGTCCTACGATCAGTACTTC.

DNA for the CDR3: TGTGCCAGCAGGGGGGGAGCCGTCCTTACATACAATGAGCAGTTCTTC. Its protein is CASRGGAVLTYNEQFF. The rearrangement joins TRBV11-2 to TRBJ2-1, with a weak D call TRBD2 (6 bases). The CDR3 contains 16 residues. V was clipped by 6 bases and J by 4 bases, with 19 bases between them. The germline V gene has CDR1 SGHAT and CDR2 FQNNGV.

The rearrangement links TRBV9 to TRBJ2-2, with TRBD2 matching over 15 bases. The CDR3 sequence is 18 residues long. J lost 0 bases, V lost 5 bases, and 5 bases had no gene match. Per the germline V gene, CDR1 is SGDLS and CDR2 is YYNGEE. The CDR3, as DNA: TGTGCCAGCAGGCAGGGACTAGCGGGGGGCTCGAACACCGGGGAGCTGTTTTTT. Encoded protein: CASRQGLAGGSNTGELFF.

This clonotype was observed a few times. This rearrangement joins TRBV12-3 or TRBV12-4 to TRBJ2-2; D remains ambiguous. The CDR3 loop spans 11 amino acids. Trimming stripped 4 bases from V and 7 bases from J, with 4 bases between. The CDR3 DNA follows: TGTGCCAGCAGTTGGGGCGGGGAGCTGTTTTTT. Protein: CASSWGGELFF.

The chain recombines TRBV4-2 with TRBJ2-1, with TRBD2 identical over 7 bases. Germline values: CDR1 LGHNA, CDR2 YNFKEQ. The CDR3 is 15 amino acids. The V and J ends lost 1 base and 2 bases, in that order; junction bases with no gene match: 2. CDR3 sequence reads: CASSQASGTYNEQFF. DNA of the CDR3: TGTGCCAGCAGCCAAGCTAGCGGCACCTACAATGAGCAGTTCTTC.

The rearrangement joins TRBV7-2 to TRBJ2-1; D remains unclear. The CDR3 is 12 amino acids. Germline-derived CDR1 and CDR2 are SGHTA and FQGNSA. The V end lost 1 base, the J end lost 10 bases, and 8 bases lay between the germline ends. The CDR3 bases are TGTGCCAGCAGCTTAGAAACCGGGGAGCAGTTCTTC. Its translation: CASSLETGEQFF.

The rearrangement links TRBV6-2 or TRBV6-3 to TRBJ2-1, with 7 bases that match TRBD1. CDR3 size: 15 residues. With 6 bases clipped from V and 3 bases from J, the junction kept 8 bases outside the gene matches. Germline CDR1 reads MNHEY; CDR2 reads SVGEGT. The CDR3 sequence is CASRIDRVSYNEQFF. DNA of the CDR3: TGTGCCAGCAGGATTGACAGGGTCAGCTACAATGAGCAGTTCTTC.

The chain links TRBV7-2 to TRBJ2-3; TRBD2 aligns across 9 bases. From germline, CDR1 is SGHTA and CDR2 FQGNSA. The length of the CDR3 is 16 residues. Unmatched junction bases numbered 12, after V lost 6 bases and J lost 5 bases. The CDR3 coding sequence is TGTGCCAGCAGGGAGGGCGGCGGGAGGGCTGGAGATACGCAGTATTTT. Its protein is CASREGGGRAGDTQYF.

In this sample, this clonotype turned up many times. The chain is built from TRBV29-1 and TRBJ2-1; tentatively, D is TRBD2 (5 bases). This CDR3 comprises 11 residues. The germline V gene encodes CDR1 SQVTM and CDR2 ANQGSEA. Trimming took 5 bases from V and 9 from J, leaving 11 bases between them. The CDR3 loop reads CSVLAGIEQFF. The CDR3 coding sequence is TGCAGCGTTTTAGCCGGGATTGAGCAGTTCTTC.

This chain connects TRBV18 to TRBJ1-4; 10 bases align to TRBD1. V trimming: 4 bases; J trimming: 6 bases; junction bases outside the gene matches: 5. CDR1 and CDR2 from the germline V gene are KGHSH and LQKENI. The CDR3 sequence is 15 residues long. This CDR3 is CASSRMTGGYEKLFF. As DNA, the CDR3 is TGTGCCAGCTCACGGATGACAGGGGGCTATGAAAAACTGTTTTTT.

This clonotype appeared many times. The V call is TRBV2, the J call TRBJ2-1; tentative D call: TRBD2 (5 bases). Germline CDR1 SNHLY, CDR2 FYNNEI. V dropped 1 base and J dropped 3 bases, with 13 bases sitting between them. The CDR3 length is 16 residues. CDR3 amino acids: CASSEERLSGYNEQFF. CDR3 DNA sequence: TGTGCCAGCAGTGAAGAACGACTCAGCGGCTACAATGAGCAGTTCTTC.

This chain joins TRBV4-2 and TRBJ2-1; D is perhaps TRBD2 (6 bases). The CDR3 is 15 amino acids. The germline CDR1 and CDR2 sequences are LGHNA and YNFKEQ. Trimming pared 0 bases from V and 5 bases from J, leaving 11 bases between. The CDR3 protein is CASSQEMVADNEQFF. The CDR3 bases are TGTGCCAGCAGCCAAGAGATGGTAGCGGACAATGAGCAGTTCTTC.